The entry that follows covers one TCR beta chain sequence. Its specificity is unknown. In the original analysis: From ImmunoSEQ came sequences covering only the junction and carrying no quality scores, so filtering differed. Generated by immunoSEQ multiplex PCR, the TCRdb table keeps only in-frame clones and is missing some. That table supplies the V and J calls and clone size; D and trimming were determined from the DNA. Of 1.4 million to 1.5 million clones in the sample, roughly 96% were seen once. These data come from a study of shared clonotypes between healthy human individuals. Study-level information: Researchers drew samples from two women and a few men aged 18 to 49.

Study-level points and caveats: Estimated richness was generally greater in naive than memory subsets. Non-shared clonotypes had lower generation probabilities than those shared by all four donors.

From germline, CDR1 is SGHNT and CDR2 YYREEE (reference sequence). V was pared by 3 bases and J by 10 bases, with 14 bases between. This CDR3 is built from 13 residues. This chain connects TRBV5-4 to TRBJ2-1; unclear D gene. The TCR sequence derives from a man aged 25 to 45 in good health. The sample was naive CD4+ T cells sorted from blood. Subset reported: CD45RA+ positively selected. The CDR3: CASSSRAIGEQFF. The CDR3 DNA reads TGTGCCAGCAGCTCCCGGGCTATTGGCGAGCAGTTCTTC.